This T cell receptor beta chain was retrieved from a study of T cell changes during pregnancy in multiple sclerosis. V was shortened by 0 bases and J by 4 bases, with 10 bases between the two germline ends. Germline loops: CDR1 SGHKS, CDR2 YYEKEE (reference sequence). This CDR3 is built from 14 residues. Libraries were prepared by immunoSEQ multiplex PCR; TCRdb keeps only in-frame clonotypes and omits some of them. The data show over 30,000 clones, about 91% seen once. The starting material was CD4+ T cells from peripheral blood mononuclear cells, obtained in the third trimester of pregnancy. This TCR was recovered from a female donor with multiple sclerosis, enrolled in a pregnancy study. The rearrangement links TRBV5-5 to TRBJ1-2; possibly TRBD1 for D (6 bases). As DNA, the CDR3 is TGTGCCAGCAGCTTGGAACAGGGCCCCTATGGCTACACCTTC. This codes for CASSLEQGPYGYTF.